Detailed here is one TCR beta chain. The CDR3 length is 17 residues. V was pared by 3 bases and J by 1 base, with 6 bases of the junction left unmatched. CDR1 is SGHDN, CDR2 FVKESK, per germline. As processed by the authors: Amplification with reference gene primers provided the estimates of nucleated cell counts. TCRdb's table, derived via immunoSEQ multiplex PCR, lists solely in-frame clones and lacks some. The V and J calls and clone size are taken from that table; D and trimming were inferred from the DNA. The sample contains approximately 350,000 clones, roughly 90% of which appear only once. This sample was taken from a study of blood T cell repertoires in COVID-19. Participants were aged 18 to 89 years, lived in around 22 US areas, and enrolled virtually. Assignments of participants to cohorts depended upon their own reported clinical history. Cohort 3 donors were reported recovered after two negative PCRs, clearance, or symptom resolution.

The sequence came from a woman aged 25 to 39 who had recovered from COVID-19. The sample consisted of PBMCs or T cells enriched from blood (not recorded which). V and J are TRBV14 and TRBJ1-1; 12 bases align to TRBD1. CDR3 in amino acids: CASSQLGTGGWNTEAFF. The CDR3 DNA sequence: TGTGCCAGCAGCCAGCTCGGGACAGGGGGCTGGAACACTGAAGCTTTCTTT.